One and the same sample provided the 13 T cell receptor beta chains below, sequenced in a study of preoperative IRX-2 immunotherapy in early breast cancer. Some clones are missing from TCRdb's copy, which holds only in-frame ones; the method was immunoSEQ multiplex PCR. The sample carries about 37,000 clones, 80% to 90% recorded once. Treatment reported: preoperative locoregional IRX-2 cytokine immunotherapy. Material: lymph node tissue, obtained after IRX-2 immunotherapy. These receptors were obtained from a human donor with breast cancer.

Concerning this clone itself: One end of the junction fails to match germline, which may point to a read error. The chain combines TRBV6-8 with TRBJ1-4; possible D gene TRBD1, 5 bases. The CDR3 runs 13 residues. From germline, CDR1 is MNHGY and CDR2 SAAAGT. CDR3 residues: CAISGGVNEKLFF. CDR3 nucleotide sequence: TGTGCCATCAGTGGGGGGGTTAATGAAAAACTGTTTTTT.

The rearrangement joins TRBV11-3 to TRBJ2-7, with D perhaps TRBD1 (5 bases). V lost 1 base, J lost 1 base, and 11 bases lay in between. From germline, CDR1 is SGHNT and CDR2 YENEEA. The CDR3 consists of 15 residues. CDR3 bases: TGTGCCAGCAGCTTAGTCCAGGGATTATCCTACGAGCAGTACTTC. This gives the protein CASSLVQGLSYEQYF.

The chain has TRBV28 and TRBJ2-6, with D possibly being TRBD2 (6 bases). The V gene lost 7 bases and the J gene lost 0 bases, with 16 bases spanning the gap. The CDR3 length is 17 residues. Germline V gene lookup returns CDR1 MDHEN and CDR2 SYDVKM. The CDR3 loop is CASTEGSTISGANVLTF. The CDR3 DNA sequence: TGTGCCAGCACGGAGGGCTCTACTATCTCTGGGGCCAACGTCCTGACTTTC.

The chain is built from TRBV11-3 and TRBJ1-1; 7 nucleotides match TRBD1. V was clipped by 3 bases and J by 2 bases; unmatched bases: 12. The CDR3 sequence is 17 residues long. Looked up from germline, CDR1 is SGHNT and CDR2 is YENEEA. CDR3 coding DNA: TGTGCCAGCAGCTTTGGCAGGGGGGCGACCTTAAACACTGAAGCTTTCTTT. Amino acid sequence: CASSFGRGATLNTEAFF.

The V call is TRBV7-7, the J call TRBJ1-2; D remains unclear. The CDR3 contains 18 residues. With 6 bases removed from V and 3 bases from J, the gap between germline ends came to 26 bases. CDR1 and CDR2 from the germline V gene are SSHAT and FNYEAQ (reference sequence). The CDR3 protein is CASRSLRARGMRDYGYTF. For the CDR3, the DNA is TGTGCCAGCAGATCTTTAAGGGCCCGTGGAATGCGGGACTATGGCTACACCTTC. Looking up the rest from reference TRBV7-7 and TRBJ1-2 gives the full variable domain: GAGVSQSPRYKVTKRGQDVTLRCDPISSHATLYWYQQALGQGPEFLTYFNYEAQPDKSGLPSDRFSAERPEGSISTLTIQRTEQRDSAMYRCASRSLRARGMRDYGYTFGSGTRLTVV.

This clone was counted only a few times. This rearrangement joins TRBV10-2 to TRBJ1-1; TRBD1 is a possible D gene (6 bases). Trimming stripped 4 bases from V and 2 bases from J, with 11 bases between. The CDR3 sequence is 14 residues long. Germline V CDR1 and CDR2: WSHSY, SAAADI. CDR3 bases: TGCGCCAGCAGTGGTTACGGGGGCAACACTGAAGCTTTCTTT. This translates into CASSGYGGNTEAFF.

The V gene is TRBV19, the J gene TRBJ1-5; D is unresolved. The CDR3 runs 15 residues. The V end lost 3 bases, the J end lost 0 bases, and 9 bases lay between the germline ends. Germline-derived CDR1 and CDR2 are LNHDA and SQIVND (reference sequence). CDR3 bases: TGTGCCAGTAGTATGAGCAGAAATAGCAATCAGCCCCAGCATTTT. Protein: CASSMSRNSNQPQHF.

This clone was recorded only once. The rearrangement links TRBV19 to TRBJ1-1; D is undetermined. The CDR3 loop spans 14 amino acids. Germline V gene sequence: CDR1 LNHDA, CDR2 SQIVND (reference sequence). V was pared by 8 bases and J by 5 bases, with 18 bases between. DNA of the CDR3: TGTGCCAGTTACACCGGGAGGTTAAGGACTGAAGCTTTCTTT. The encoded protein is CASYTGRLRTEAFF.

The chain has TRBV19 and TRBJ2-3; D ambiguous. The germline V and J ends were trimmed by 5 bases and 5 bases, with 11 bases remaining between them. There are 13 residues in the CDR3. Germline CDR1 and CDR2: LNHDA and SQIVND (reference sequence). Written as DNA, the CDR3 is TGTGCCAGTAGTGCCACCCCTAGAGATACGCAGTATTTT. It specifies CASSATPRDTQYF.

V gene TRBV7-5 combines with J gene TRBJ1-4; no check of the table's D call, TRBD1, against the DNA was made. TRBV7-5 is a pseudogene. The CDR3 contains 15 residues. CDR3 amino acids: CASSLGDRRNEKLFF. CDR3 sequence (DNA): TGTGCCAGCAGCTTAGGGGACAGAAGAAATGAAAAACTGTTTTTT.

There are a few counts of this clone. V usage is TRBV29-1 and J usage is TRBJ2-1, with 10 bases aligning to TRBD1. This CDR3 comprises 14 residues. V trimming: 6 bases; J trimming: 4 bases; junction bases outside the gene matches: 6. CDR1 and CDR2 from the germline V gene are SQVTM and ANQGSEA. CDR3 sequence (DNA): TGCAGCGTCCGGGACAGGGGCGAATACAATGAGCAGTTCTTC. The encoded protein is CSVRDRGEYNEQFF.

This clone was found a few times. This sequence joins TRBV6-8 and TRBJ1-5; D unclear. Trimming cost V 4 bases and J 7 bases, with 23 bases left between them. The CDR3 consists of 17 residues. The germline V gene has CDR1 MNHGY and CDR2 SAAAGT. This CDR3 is CASSSWTTLHSVQPQHF. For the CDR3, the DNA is TGTGCCAGCAGTTCCTGGACCACCCTACACTCGGTCCAGCCCCAGCATTTT.

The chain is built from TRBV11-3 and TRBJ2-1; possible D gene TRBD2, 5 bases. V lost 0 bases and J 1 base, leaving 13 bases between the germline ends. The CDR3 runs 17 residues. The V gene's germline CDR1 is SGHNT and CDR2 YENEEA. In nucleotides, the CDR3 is TGTGCCAGCAGCTTAGATCGTCGCAGGAGGTCCTACAATGAGCAGTTCTTC. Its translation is CASSLDRRRRSYNEQFF.